Below, 15 T cell receptor beta chains from the same sample are listed, as sequenced in a study of cytomegalovirus exposure and HLA in healthy donors. Researchers ran the PCR with 60 Vbeta and 13 Jbeta primers. Some clones are missing from TCRdb's copy, which holds only in-frame ones; the method was immunoSEQ multiplex PCR. The sample has some 95,000 clones; roughly three quarters are singletons. Sequencing was performed on PBMCs. These receptors were collected from a woman aged 35 to 49 in good health and CMV-seronegative.

The rearrangement uses TRBV5-1 and TRBJ2-4; maybe TRBD2 (7 bases). The germline gives CDR1 SGHRS, CDR2 YFSETQ. This CDR3 region has 13 residues. V gave up 1 base and J gave up 8 bases, with 10 bases separating them. The CDR3 coding sequence is TGCGCCAGCAGCTTGAGAGGGGGGGACATTCAGTACTTC. It is translated as CASSLRGGDIQYF.

This chain connects TRBV5-1 to TRBJ1-3; 8 bases are a match to TRBD1. The V gene end was trimmed by 4 bases and the J gene end by 2 bases; junction bases not matched to a gene: 11. This CDR3 has 17 amino acids. Germline values: CDR1 SGHRS, CDR2 YFSETQ. The CDR3 loop reads CASSLRAGGAPGNTIYF. The CDR3, as DNA: TGCGCCAGCAGCCTGCGGGCAGGGGGCGCCCCTGGAAACACCATATATTTT. The full variable domain, in which reference TRBV5-1 and TRBJ1-3 provide the parts outside the CDR3, is KAGVTQTPRYLIKTRGQQVTLSCSPISGHRSVSWYQQTPGQGLQFLFEYFSETQRNKGNFPGRFSGRQFSNSRSEMNVSTLELGDSALYLCASSLRAGGAPGNTIYFGEGSWLTVV.

The V and J genes are TRBV4-2 and TRBJ1-4, with a weak D call TRBD1 (6 bases). Trimming left V 1 base short and J 0 bases short, with 9 bases between. CDR3 size: 16 residues. From germline, CDR1 is LGHNA and CDR2 YNFKEQ. The CDR3, as DNA: TGTGCCAGCAGCCAAGCAGGGGCCACAACTAATGAAAAACTGTTTTTT. This translates into CASSQAGATTNEKLFF.

The chain carries TRBV18 and TRBJ1-2; 9 bases are shared with TRBD1. The CDR3 has 15 amino acids. Germline CDR1 is KGHSH and CDR2 is LQKENI. J lost 4 bases, V lost 3 bases, and 6 bases had no gene match. CDR3 coding DNA: TGTGCCAGCTCACCCCCGGGACAGGGAAGCTATGGCTACACCTTC. This sequence encodes CASSPPGQGSYGYTF.

Only a few counts were recorded for this clone. The chain joins TRBV6-4 to TRBJ1-2, with TRBD1 identical over 9 bases. The CDR3 sequence is 17 residues long. With V trimmed by 2 bases and J by 8 bases, 15 bases remained unmatched. Germline CDR1 and CDR2: MRHNA and SNTAGT. The CDR3 reads CASSDTQTGGNVRGYTF. Written as DNA, the CDR3 is TGTGCCAGCAGTGACACCCAGACAGGGGGAAACGTCAGGGGCTACACCTTC.

This clone has a single count. The chain employs TRBV7-9 and TRBJ1-2, with D maybe TRBD1 (6 bases). The V gene lost 4 bases and the J gene lost 7 bases, with 16 bases spanning the gap. The germline V gene encodes CDR1 SEHNR and CDR2 FQNEAQ (reference sequence). CDR3 length: 14 amino acids. The CDR3 protein is CASSSVGGQGGYTF. DNA for the CDR3: TGTGCCAGCAGCTCCGTCGGGGGGCAGGGTGGCTACACCTTC.

V usage is TRBV5-1 and J usage is TRBJ2-5; TRBD1 agrees at 11 bases. V shed 4 bases, J shed 2 bases, and the junction held 4 bases outside the gene matches. Germline loops: CDR1 SGHRS, CDR2 YFSETQ. The CDR3 contains 15 residues. The CDR3 region is CASSLGTGGQETQYF. The CDR3 DNA reads as TGCGCCAGCAGCCTCGGGACAGGGGGTCAAGAGACCCAGTACTTC.

The V and J genes are TRBV7-8 and TRBJ1-5; no firm D call. The CDR3 sequence is 13 residues long. Looked up from germline, CDR1 is SGHVS and CDR2 is FQNEAQ. Trimming cost V 1 base and J 6 bases, with 7 bases left between them. The CDR3 region is CASSLVEPQPQHF. Here the CDR3 DNA reads TGTGCCAGCAGCTTAGTGGAGCCTCAGCCCCAGCATTTT.

V and J are TRBV19 and TRBJ1-1; possibly TRBD1 for D (6 bases). Trimming removed 6 bases from V and 4 bases from J, with 15 bases in between. This CDR3 has 14 amino acids. CDR1 LNHDA and CDR2 SQIVND come from the germline V gene (reference sequence). CDR3 sequence: CASRKQGRGTEAFF. CDR3 DNA: TGTGCCAGTAGAAAACAGGGCAGGGGCACTGAAGCTTTCTTT.

This clone was detected once. This rearrangement joins TRBV7-8 to TRBJ1-6; 7 nucleotides agree with TRBD1. The J segment lost 0 bases and the V segment lost 3 bases, leaving 8 bases of the junction unmatched. The CDR3 length is 18 residues. CDR1 and CDR2 from the germline V gene are SGHVS and FQNEAQ. The CDR3 region has the DNA TGTGCCAGCAGCTTCCCCCCGGACAGGAGCTCCTATAATTCACCCCTCCACTTT. Protein product: CASSFPPDRSSYNSPLHF.

The V gene is TRBV7-8, the J gene TRBJ2-2, with D hard to call. Deletions cut 6 bases from V and 1 base from J, with 12 bases between. CDR3 length equals 15 residues. Germline V gene data show CDR1 as SGHVS and CDR2 as FQNEAQ. CDR3 sequence reads: CASSLATVNTGELFF. CDR3 in DNA: TGTGCCAGCAGTTTGGCCACAGTGAACACCGGGGAGCTGTTTTTT.

This clone was seen a handful of times. The rearrangement joins TRBV4-2 to TRBJ1-3, with TRBD1 matching 9 bases. The V gene's germline CDR1 is LGHNA and CDR2 YNFKEQ. The CDR3 sequence is 16 residues long. Trimming cost V 4 bases and J 1 base; bases outside gene matches: 5. As DNA, the CDR3 is TGTGCCAGCAGCCCGGGACAGGGAAGTTCTGGAAACACCATATATTTT. Its translation: CASSPGQGSSGNTIYF.

The chain employs TRBV6-4 and TRBJ2-3; the match to TRBD1 covers 10 bases. V trimming: 4 bases; J trimming: 6 bases; junction bases outside the gene matches: 1. This CDR3 has 13 residues. Germline V CDR1 and CDR2: MRHNA, SNTAGT. The CDR3 coding sequence is TGTGCCAGCAGTGGACAGGGGGCTGATACGCAGTATTTT. Translating gives CASSGQGADTQYF.

The chain recombines TRBV7-6 with TRBJ1-1, with D possibly matching TRBD1 (6 bases). This CDR3 has 17 amino acids. The germline CDR1 and CDR2 sequences are SGHVS and FNYEAQ. Trimming left V 4 bases short and J 5 bases short, with 23 bases between. CDR3 region: CASSSLRSTGIGTEAFF. For the CDR3, the DNA is TGTGCCAGCAGCTCTCTGCGATCCACAGGGATAGGGACTGAAGCTTTCTTT.

The genes are TRBV10-3 and TRBJ2-5; no reliable D call. Germline CDR1 ENHRY, CDR2 SYGVKD. The V and J ends lost 4 bases and 5 bases respectively, with 8 bases between them. This CDR3 has 12 residues. The chain's CDR3 is CAISGQAETQYF. As DNA, the CDR3 is TGTGCCATCAGTGGTCAAGCGGAGACCCAGTACTTC.